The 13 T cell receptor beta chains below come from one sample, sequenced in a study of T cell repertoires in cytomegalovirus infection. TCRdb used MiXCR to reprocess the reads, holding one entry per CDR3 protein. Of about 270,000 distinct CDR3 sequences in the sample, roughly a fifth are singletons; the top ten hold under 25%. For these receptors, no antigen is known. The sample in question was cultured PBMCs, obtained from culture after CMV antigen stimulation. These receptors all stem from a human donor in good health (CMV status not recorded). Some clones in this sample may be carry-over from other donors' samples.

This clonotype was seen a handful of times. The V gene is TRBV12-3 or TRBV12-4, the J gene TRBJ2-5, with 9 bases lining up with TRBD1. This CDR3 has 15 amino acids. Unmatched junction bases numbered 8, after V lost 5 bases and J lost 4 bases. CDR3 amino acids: CASSQPDRGSETQYF. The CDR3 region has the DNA TGTGCCAGCAGTCAACCGGACAGGGGATCAGAGACCCAGTACTTC.

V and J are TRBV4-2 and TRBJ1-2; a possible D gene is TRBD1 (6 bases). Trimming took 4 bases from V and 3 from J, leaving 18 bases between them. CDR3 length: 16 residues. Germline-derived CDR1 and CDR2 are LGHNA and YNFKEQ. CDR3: CASSRQRVQGDYGYTF. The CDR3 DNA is TGTGCCAGCAGCCGGCAAAGGGTACAGGGCGACTATGGCTACACCTTC.

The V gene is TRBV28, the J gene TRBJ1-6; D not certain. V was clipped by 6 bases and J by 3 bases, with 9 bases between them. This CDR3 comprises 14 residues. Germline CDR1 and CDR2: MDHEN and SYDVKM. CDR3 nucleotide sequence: TGTGCCAGCAGGGAGAGGGACTATAATTCACCCCTCCACTTT. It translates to CASRERDYNSPLHF. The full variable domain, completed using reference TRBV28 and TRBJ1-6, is DVKVTQSSRYLVKRTGEKVFLECVQDMDHENMFWYRQDPGLGLRLIYFSYDVKMKEKGDIPEGYSVSREKKERFSLILESASTNQTSMYLCASRERDYNSPLHFGNGTRLTVT.

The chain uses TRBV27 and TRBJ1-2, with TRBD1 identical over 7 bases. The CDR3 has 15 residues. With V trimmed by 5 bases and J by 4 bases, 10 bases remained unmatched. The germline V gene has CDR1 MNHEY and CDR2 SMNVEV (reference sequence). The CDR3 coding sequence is TGTGCCAGCAGTCAATACAGGGGCTCGCCCTATGGCTACACCTTC. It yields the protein CASSQYRGSPYGYTF.

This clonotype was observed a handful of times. The CDR3 bases are TGTGCCAGCAGTTTAAGGGAGCAGGCAGGGGCCAACGTCCTGACTTTC. This translates into CASSLREQAGANVLTF. This chain joins TRBV12-3 or TRBV12-4 and TRBJ2-6; D perhaps matches TRBD2 (5 bases). The length of the CDR3 is 16 residues. The V gene lost 2 bases and the J gene lost 4 bases, with 12 bases spanning the gap.

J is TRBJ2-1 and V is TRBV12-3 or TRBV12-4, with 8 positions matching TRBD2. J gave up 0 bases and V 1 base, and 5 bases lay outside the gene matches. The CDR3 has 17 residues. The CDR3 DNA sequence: TGTGCCAGCAGTTTAGGAGTAGGGACTAGCTCCTACAATGAGCAGTTCTTC. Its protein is CASSLGVGTSSYNEQFF.

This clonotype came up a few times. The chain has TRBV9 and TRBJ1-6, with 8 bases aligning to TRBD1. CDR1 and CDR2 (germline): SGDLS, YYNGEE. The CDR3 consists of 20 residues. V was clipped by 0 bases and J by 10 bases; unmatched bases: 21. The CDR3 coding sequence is TGTGCCAGCAGCGTAGTACCGGGACAAGCTCAGGGGGCGGGTCGGTCACCCCTCCACTTT. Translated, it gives CASSVVPGQAQGAGRSPLHF. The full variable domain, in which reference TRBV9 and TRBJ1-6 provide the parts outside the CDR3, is DSGVTQTPKHLITATGQRVTLRCSPRSGDLSVYWYQQSLDQGLQFLIQYYNGEERAKGNILERFSAQQFPDLHSELNLSSLELGDSALYFCASSVVPGQAQGAGRSPLHFGNGTRLTVT.

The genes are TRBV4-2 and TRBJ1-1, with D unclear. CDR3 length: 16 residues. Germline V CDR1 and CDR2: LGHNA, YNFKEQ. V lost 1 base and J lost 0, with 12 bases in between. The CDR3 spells CASSQGRISMNTEAFF. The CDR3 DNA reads TGTGCCAGCAGCCAAGGGCGAATCTCTATGAACACTGAAGCTTTCTTT.

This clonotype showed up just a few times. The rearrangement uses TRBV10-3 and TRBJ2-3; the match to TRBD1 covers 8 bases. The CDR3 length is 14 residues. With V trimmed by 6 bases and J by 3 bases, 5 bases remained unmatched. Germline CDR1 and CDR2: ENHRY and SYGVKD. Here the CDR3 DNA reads TGTGCCATCAGCGCGACAGGGGTGACAGATACGCAGTATTTT. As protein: CAISATGVTDTQYF.

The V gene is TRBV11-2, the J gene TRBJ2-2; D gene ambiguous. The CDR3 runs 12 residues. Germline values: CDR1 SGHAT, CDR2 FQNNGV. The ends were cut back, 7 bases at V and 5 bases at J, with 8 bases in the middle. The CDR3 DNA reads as TGTGCCAGCACTCGGATGACCGGGGAGCTGTTTTTT. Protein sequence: CASTRMTGELFF.

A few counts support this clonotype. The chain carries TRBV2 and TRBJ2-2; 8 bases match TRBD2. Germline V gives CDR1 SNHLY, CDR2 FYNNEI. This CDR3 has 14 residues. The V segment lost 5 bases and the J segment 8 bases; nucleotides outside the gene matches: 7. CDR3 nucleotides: TGTGCCAGCAGTAGCGGGAGCGGAAGAGGGGAGCTGTTTTTT. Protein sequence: CASSSGSGRGELFF.

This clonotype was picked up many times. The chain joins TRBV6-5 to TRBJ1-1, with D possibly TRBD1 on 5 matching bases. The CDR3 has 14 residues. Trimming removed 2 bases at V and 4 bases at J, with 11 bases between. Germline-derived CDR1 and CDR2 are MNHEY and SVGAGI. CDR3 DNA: TGTGCCAGCAGTTACGAGGGGCGCGGCACTGAAGCTTTCTTT. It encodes CASSYEGRGTEAFF.

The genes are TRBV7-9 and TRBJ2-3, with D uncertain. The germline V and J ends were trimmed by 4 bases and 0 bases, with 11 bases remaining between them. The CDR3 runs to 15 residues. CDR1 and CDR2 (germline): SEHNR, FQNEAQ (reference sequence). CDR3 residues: CASSSQWVSTDTQYF. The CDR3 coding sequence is TGTGCCAGCAGCTCACAGTGGGTTAGCACAGATACGCAGTATTTT. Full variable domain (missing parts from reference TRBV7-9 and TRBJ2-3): DTGVSQNPRHKITKRGQNVTFRCDPISEHNRLYWYRQTLGQGPEFLTYFQNEAQLEKSRLLSDRFSAERPKGSFSTLEIQRTEQGDSAMYLCASSSQWVSTDTQYFGPGTRLTVL.